A few counts support the clone carrying this T cell receptor beta chain. Trimming took 0 bases from V and 7 from J, leaving 15 bases between them. The germline gives CDR1 LNHNV, CDR2 YYDKDF (reference sequence). The CDR3 has 15 residues. This specimen comes from a study of T cells in Graves' hyperthyroidism and ophthalmopathy. RNA transcripts served as the template for amplifying TCR beta CDR3 regions. During a first-round RT-PCR of the TCR CDR3, the HTBI primer set was used. One entry per CDR3 protein, called by TCRdb with MiXCR from the multiplex PCR reads. The top ten clones hold under 20% of a sample with about 560,000 distinct CDR3 sequences, approximately 16% of them seen once.

The sequencing input was blood. The TCR sequence derives from a woman younger than 35 with Graves' hyperthyroidism. The chain combines TRBV15 with TRBJ1-1; D is possibly TRBD1 (6 bases). The CDR3 bases are TGTGCCACCAGCAGAGAAGGGGGGGACTTCGGTGAAGCTTTCTTT. As protein: CATSREGGDFGEAFF.